This is a list of T cell receptor beta chains from one sample in a study of cytomegalovirus exposure and HLA in healthy donors. The method was immunoSEQ multiplex PCR; TCRdb's version includes in-frame clones alone and lacks a portion of them. The sample yields approximately 140,000 clones, roughly four fifths seen once. Sequenced: PBMCs. Every receptor here comes from a girl aged 2-10 years in good health and CMV-seronegative. CDR3s include the opening cysteine and the closing phenylalanine or tryptophan. The order of the fields is clone size, V gene, J gene, D gene, CDR3 DNA, CDR3 protein. A D gene is named only where the DNA matches it firmly. The size entry is marked missing in some rows and otherwise reads once, few, many or a size class.

.	TRBV7-2	TRBJ1-6	.	TGTGCCAGCAGTTTGATGGGGCGAGATAATTCACCCCTCCACTTT	CASSLMGRDNSPLHF
.	TRBV10-3	TRBJ2-1	TRBD2	TGTGCCATCAGTGAGTCAGGCGGGAGGGCCGAGGTCTTC	CAISESGGRAEVF
.	TRBV7-3	TRBJ1-1	.	TGTGCCAGCAGCCCGACCCCGACAGGCCCTAACAGGATGTGGACTGAAGCTTTCTTT	CASSPTPTGPNRMWTEAFF
.	TRBV4-2	TRBJ1-2	.	TGTGCCAGCAGCCAGGAACGACAGGTCACCATCTATGGCTACACCTTC	CASSQERQVTIYGYTF
few	TRBV11-3	TRBJ2-7	.	TGTGCCAGCAGCCCTGGGGCGGGAACTGGGGAGCAGTACTTC	CASSPGAGTGEQYF
.	TRBV5-5	TRBJ1-2	.	TGTGCCAGCAGCTTGGGGACAGTCTATGGCTACACCTTC	CASSLGTVYGYTF
once	TRBV4-1	TRBJ2-7	.	TGCGCCAGCAGCCAAGGCCCTAGCACCTACGAGCAGTACTTC	CASSQGPSTYEQYF
.	TRBV4-1	TRBJ1-2	.	TGCGCCAGCAGCCAAGATCCCGCCACCGGGGTCGGCTATGGCTACACCTTC	CASSQDPATGVGYGYTF
.	TRBV5-1	TRBJ2-7	TRBD2	TGCGCCAGCAGCTTGAACCCAGCGGGAGACTACGAGCAGTACTTC	CASSLNPAGDYEQYF
.	TRBV30	TRBJ2-1	TRBD1	TGTGCCTGGAAGAGCCCAGGGGGCGCGGGACCCTACAATGAGCAGTTCTTC	CAWKSPGGAGPYNEQFF
.	TRBV5-6	TRBJ2-3	.	TGTGCCAGCAGCCTATACTTGTTGAGCACAGATACGCAGTATTTT	CASSLYLLSTDTQYF
few	TRBV5-6	TRBJ1-1	.	TGTGCCAGCAGCTTGGGACTCCAAAGAGCTTTCTTT	CASSLGLQRAFF
.	TRBV29-1	TRBJ1-1	.	TGCAGCGCGGGGACTAACACTGAAGCTTTCTTT	CSAGTNTEAFF
.	TRBV25-1	TRBJ2-1	.	TGTGCCAGCAGTGACCACTACAATGAGCAGTTCTTC	CASSDHYNEQFF
.	TRBV14	TRBJ1-4	TRBD1	TGTGCCAGCAGCCAAGAGACCGGGACAGGGGGCGCCTGGGAAAAACTGTTTTTT	CASSQETGTGGAWEKLFF
.	TRBV25-1	TRBJ2-5	.	TGTGCCAGCAGTGAATATGGGGTTTCGGGGGAGACCCAGTACTTC	CASSEYGVSGETQYF
.	TRBV25-1	TRBJ2-7	.	TGTGCCAGCAGTGAGTCGCCGAGCTCCTACGAGCAGTACTTC	CASSESPSSYEQYF
.	TRBV27	TRBJ1-1	.	TGTGCCAGCAGTTTATCACTACAGACTATGAACACTGAAGCTTTCTTT	CASSLSLQTMNTEAFF
.	TRBV30	TRBJ2-6	.	TGTGCCTGGAGCAGGGGTGCAGGGGCCAACGTCCTGACTTTC	CAWSRGAGANVLTF
.	TRBV28	TRBJ2-5	TRBD1	TGTGCCAGCAGGACGACAGGGGAGACCCAGTACTTC	CASRTTGETQYF